This is a list of T cell receptor beta chains from one sample in a study of human T cells and chemical hapten exposure. MiXCR, run by TCRdb on the RACE reads, gives a single entry per CDR3 protein. The table has under 100,000 distinct CDR3 sequences, about 9.4% seen once. The sequencing here drew on whole blood, taken in connection with sensitization to the hapten diphenylcyclopropenone (DPC). These receptors all come from a woman in her forties or fifties with alopecia areata. Some clones in this sample may be carry-over from other donors' samples. Both conserved end residues are part of each CDR3. D genes are given only for firm matches. Clone size appears in some rows only: once, few, many, or a class for an expanded clone.

d_call j_call v_call clone_size cdr3_nt cdr3_aa
NA TRBJ2-2 TRBV5-1 many TGCGCCAGCAGCCTGGAGGGGGGGCCGAACACCGGGGAGCTGTTTTTT CASSLEGGPNTGELFF
NA TRBJ2-4 TRBV28 few TGTGCCAGCAGTCCTGGGGCCCTAGCCAAAAACATTCAGTACTTC CASSPGALAKNIQYF
NA TRBJ2-7 TRBV25-1 few TGTGCCAGCACACCACAGGGACTCCACGAGCAGTACTTC CASTPQGLHEQYF
NA TRBJ2-7 TRBV4-3 few TGCGCCAGCAGCCAAGATGAGTTAGGGCGCTACGAGCAGTACTTC CASSQDELGRYEQYF
TRBD2 TRBJ2-1 TRBV6-2/TRBV6-3 many TGTGCCAGCAGCAAACGCCCGGGACTACAATTACCAAAGTCCAATGAGCAGTTCTTC CASSKRPGLQLPKSNEQFF
NA TRBJ2-1 TRBV3-1 many TGTGCCAGCAGCAAAAGGGGTGCGGGCTCTCAACGCTCCTACAATGAGCAGTTCTTC CASSKRGAGSQRSYNEQFF
NA TRBJ1-3 TRBV7-8 many TGTGCCAGCAGCTTGACAGGAAACACCATATATTTT CASSLTGNTIYF
NA TRBJ1-4 TRBV12-3/TRBV12-4 many TGTGCCAGCAGTTTTGGCAGGATGAGTGAAAAACTGTTTTTT CASSFGRMSEKLFF
TRBD1 TRBJ2-7 TRBV5-5 few TGTGCCAGCGGCCACAGGGGCGAGCAGTACTTC CASGHRGEQYF
NA TRBJ2-3 TRBV20-1 many TGCAGTGCTAGTAGACATACAGGGACCACAGATACGCAGTATTTT CSASRHTGTTDTQYF
TRBD2 TRBJ2-1 TRBV5-6 many TGTGCCAGCAGCTTCCCCGGGACTAGCGAGTACAATGAGCAGTTCTTC CASSFPGTSEYNEQFF
NA TRBJ1-1 TRBV7-9 many TGTGCCAGCAGATCAATGGGGAGTAAAGGTGAAGCTTTCTTT CASRSMGSKGEAFF
NA TRBJ2-1 TRBV11-2 many TGTGCCAGCAGCCACAGCGCGGAGAGGGACAATGAGCAGTTCTTC CASSHSAERDNEQFF
TRBD2 TRBJ2-7 TRBV3-1 few TGTGCCAGCAGCCAAGAGTGGGGTCGCAGCGGGAGTCAAGGGAACGAGCAGTACTTC CASSQEWGRSGSQGNEQYF
TRBD2 TRBJ2-5 TRBV29-1 many TGCAGCGTTTATGGTAGCGGGAGGTTTTTGGAGACCCAGTACTTC CSVYGSGRFLETQYF
NA TRBJ2-7 TRBV5-1 many TGTGCCAGCAGCTCCGCCTACGAGCAGTACTTC CASSSAYEQYF
TRBD1 TRBJ2-7 TRBV20-1 NA TGCAGTGCTAGAGATCAGGCAGGGGGCAAGGTCCACGAGCAGTACTTC CSARDQAGGKVHEQYF
NA TRBJ2-5 TRBV19 many TGTGCCAGTACCGTGGCAGGGGCTCGAGAGACCCAGTACTTC CASTVAGARETQYF
TRBD2 TRBJ2-1 TRBV28 many TGTGCCAGTGGGACTAGCGTCTACAATGAGCAGTTCTTC CASGTSVYNEQFF
NA TRBJ1-2 TRBV11-2 few TGTGCCAGCAGCTTAGATTGGGGTGACTATGGCTACACCTTC CASSLDWGDYGYTF
TRBD1 TRBJ2-7 TRBV29-1 NA TGCAGCGTTGATCGGGCAGGGGGCTACGAGCAGTACTTC CSVDRAGGYEQYF
NA TRBJ1-2 TRBV9 many TGTGCCAGCAGCGTAGGGGAAGGGATCGGCTACACCTTC CASSVGEGIGYTF
TRBD2 TRBJ2-3 TRBV20-1 NA TGCAGTGCTAGGACTAGCGGGAGTGTTGCAGATACGCAGTATTTT CSARTSGSVADTQYF
NA TRBJ1-1 TRBV5-4 many TGTGCCAGCAGTTCTGGACGGCTCCAGAACACTGAAGCTTTCTTT CASSSGRLQNTEAFF
NA TRBJ2-3 TRBV7-6 few TGTGCCAGCAGCTTAGTGGGCGGGAAAAGCACAGATACGCAGTATTTT CASSLVGGKSTDTQYF
TRBD2 TRBJ2-3 TRBV20-1 many TGCAGTGCTAGGGTTGCGGGAGGGCCCGATACGCAGTATTTT CSARVAGGPDTQYF
NA TRBJ2-3 TRBV6-5 few TGTGCCAGCAGTTACTCGAAGGGGAAAGATACGCAGTATTTT CASSYSKGKDTQYF
NA TRBJ1-1 TRBV6-2/TRBV6-3 many TGTGCCAGCAGTGACCCCGGGGCCAGGGCTTCTGAAGCTTTCTTT CASSDPGARASEAFF
TRBD1 TRBJ1-1 TRBV7-2 NA TGTGCCAGCAGCTTAGCGTCAGTTACAGGGGGTGAAGCTTTCTTT CASSLASVTGGEAFF
NA TRBJ1-2 TRBV7-2 many TGTGCCAGCAGCGGACCGGAAGGGGGCTACACCTTC CASSGPEGGYTF
NA TRBJ2-5 TRBV7-2 many TGTGCCAGTATCCAGAGTGCCCCCCAAGAGACCCAGTACTTC CASIQSAPQETQYF
NA TRBJ2-2 TRBV9 NA TGTGCCGGACCCTCAGTGGAGGAGGAGCTGTTTTTT CAGPSVEEELFF
NA TRBJ1-1 TRBV12-3/TRBV12-4 NA TGTGCCACCACGAAAGGGAATACTGAAGCTTTCTTT CATTKGNTEAFF
NA TRBJ2-5 TRBV18 NA TGTGCCAGCTCACCACGGGGTAAAGAGACCCAGTACTTC CASSPRGKETQYF
TRBD2 TRBJ2-2 TRBV14 many TGTGCCAGCCGGGGACTAGCGCCGACCGGGGAGCTGTTTTTT CASRGLAPTGELFF
TRBD1 TRBJ2-1 TRBV12-3/TRBV12-4 NA TGTGCCAGCAGTAGGACAGGGAGGTTTAATGAGCAGTTCTTC CASSRTGRFNEQFF
TRBD2 TRBJ2-7 TRBV20-1 many TGCAGTGCTGAGCAAAGGGAGGGGAGTGAGCAGTACTTC CSAEQREGSEQYF
NA TRBJ2-4 TRBV21-1 NA TGTGCCAGCAGCAAACGGGGATTAGCCAAAAACATTCAGTACTTC CASSKRGLAKNIQYF
TRBD1 TRBJ1-2 TRBV27 NA TGTGCCAGCAGCCTCGGACAGGGGGTCGGCGGCTACACCTTC CASSLGQGVGGYTF
TRBD2 TRBJ2-7 TRBV4-1 many TGCGCCAGTAGACTAGCGGAGGGAGTGGATGAGCAGTACTTC CASRLAEGVDEQYF
TRBD2 TRBJ2-5 TRBV29-1 many TGCAGCGTCTACGGGACGGGAGGGAGGCAAGAGACCCAGTACTTC CSVYGTGGRQETQYF
TRBD1 TRBJ2-4 TRBV19 NA TGTGCCAGTACCCTGCGACAGGGACCGAGGTTAGCCAAAAACATTCAGTACTTC CASTLRQGPRLAKNIQYF
NA TRBJ1-4 TRBV5-5 many TGTGCCAGCAGTCCGAGGCAGGAGGGTCCAGAAAAACTGTTTTTT CASSPRQEGPEKLFF
NA TRBJ2-1 TRBV5-6 NA TGTGCCAGCCAGGTTCTGGATTACAATGAGCAGTTCTTC CASQVLDYNEQFF
NA TRBJ2-1 TRBV6-5 many TGTGCCAGCAGTTCAGACCATTACAATGAGCAGTTCTTC CASSSDHYNEQFF
NA TRBJ1-5 TRBV2 NA TGTGCCAGCAGTGAAGCGAACTGGGGTTCGGCCCAGCATTTT CASSEANWGSAQHF
NA TRBJ2-2 TRBV3-1 few TGTGCCAGCCAAGGGGGTGGCGGGGAGCTGTTTTTT CASQGGGGELFF
NA TRBJ1-5 TRBV7-9 NA TGTGCCAGCAGCTCAACAGCAAGCGCCAATCAGCCCCAGCATTTT CASSSTASANQPQHF
NA TRBJ2-7 TRBV15 few TGTGCCACCAGCAGAGATCCAGGAGCGGGCTACGAGCAGTACTTC CATSRDPGAGYEQYF
NA TRBJ2-1 TRBV29-1 NA TGCAGCGTTGAAGATGGGAGACTCAACTCCTACAATGAGCAGTTCTTC CSVEDGRLNSYNEQFF
TRBD2 TRBJ2-7 TRBV14 once TGTGCCAGCAGCCAACCCCCAGCGGGAGACCACGAGCAGTACTTC CASSQPPAGDHEQYF
NA TRBJ2-1 TRBV20-1 many TGCAGTGCCGCCCATTGGCGGGTGAAATACAATGAGCAGTTCTTC CSAAHWRVKYNEQFF
NA TRBJ2-1 TRBV20-1 NA TGCAGTGCTATACCGACACCCTACAATGAGCAGTTCTTC CSAIPTPYNEQFF
TRBD2 TRBJ2-1 TRBV11-2 NA TGTGCCAGCAGCAAAGGAGGGACTAGCCTCCTCAATGAGCAGTTCTTC CASSKGGTSLLNEQFF
NA TRBJ2-7 TRBV20-1 many TGCAGTGCTCGTCCGAGCTCCTCTTCTGGGGAGCAGTACTTC CSARPSSSSGEQYF
NA TRBJ2-1 TRBV19 NA TGTGCCAGTATGCCTGGGCCCGCCAGCAATGAGCAGTTCTTC CASMPGPASNEQFF
NA TRBJ2-3 TRBV7-8 few TGTGCCAGCAGCCGTAACAGGGTTAAGAGGACAGATACGCAGTATTTT CASSRNRVKRTDTQYF